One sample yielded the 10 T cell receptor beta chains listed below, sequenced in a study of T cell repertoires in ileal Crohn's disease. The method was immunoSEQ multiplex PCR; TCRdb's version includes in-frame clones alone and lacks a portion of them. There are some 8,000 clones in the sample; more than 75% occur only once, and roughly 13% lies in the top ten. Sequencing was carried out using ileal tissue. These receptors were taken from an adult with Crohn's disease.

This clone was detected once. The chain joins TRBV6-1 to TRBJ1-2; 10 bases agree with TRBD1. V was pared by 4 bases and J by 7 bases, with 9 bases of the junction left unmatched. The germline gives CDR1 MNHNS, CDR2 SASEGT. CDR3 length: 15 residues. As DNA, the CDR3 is TGTGCCAGCAGTGGGCGGACAGGGGGTGAGAGTGGCTACACCTTC. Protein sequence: CASSGRTGGESGYTF.

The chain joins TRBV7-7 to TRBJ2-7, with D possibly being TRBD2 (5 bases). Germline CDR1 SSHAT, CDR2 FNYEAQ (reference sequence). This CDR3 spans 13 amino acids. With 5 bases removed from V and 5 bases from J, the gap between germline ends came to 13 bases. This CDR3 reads CASSQEASNEQYF. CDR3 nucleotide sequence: TGTGCCAGCAGCCAGGAGGCATCCAACGAGCAGTACTTC.

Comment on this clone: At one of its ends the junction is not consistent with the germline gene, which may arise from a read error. The CDR3, as DNA: TGTGCCAGCTCACCAGGGAACGCTGAAGCTTTCTTT. This encodes CASSPGNAEAFF. The rearrangement uses TRBV18 and TRBJ1-1; D is unclear. The V gene's germline CDR1 is KGHSH and CDR2 LQKENI. The CDR3 sequence is 12 residues long.

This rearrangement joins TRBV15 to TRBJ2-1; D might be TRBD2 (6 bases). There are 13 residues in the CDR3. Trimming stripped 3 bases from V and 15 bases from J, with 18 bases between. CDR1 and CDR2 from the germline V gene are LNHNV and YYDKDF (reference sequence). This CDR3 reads CATSRGGSASWFF. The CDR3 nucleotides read TGTGCCACCAGCAGGGGGGGATCGGCTTCGTGGTTCTTC.

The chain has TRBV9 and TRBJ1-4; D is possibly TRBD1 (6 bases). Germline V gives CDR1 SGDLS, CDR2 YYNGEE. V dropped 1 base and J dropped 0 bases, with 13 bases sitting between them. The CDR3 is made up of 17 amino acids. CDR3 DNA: TGTGCCAGCAGCGTACGGGGGGCGGCTGCAACTAATGAAAAACTGTTTTTT. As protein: CASSVRGAAATNEKLFF.

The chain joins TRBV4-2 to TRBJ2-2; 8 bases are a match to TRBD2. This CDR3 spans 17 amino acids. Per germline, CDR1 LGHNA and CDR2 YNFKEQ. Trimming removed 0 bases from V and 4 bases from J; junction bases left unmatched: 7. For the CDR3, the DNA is TGTGCCAGCAGCCAAGATCTGGCGGGAGGCGGCACCGGGGAGCTGTTTTTT. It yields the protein CASSQDLAGGGTGELFF.

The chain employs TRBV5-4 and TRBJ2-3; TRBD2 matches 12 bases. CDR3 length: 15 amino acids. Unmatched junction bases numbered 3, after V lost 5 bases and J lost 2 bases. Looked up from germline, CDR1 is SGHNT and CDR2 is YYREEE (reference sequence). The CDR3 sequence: CASRRTSGTTDTQYF. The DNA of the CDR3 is TGTGCCAGCAGGAGGACTAGCGGGACCACAGATACGCAGTATTTT.

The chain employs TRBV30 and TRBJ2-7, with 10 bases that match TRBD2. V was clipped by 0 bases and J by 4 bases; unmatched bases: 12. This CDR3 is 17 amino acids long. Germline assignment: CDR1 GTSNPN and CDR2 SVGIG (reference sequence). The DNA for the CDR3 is TGTGCCTGGAGTGTAGCCGGGGGAAGGACTAGCGGATACGAGCAGTACTTC. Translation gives CAWSVAGGRTSGYEQYF.

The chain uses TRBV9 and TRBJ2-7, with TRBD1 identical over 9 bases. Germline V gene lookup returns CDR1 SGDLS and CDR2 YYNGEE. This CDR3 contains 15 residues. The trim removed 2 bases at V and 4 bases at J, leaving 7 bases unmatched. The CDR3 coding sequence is TGTGCCAGCAGCGTGGGAATGACAGGGGGTTACGAGCAGTACTTC. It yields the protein CASSVGMTGGYEQYF.

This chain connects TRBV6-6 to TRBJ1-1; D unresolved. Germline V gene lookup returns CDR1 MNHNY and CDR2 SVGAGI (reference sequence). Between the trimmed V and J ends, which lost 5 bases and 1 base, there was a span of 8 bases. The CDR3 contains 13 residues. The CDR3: CASSPHTNTEAFF. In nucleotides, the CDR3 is TGTGCCAGCAGTCCACACACGAACACTGAAGCTTTCTTT.